Shown below are 24 T cell receptor beta chains from a single sample sequenced in a study of Ad26.COV2.S vaccination and SARS-CoV-2 variants (dated by TCRdb to the early 2020s). What the treatment or condition label conveys for this sample: some 20 received Ad26.COV2.S at low or high dose, single or two shots; about 5 received placebo; per-sample allocation not given. For vaccine and placebo recipients, the sequenced repertoires came from samples collected on day 63 after the first injection. The library was built by means of the immunoSEQ multiplex PCR assay. Sourced from immuneACCESS, this table was stored by TCRdb with only in-frame sequences that have V and J called. A share of the clones is absent; for the studies checked, an unresolved V gene accounts for under half, and the remainder has no known explanation. The sample table shows roughly 350,000 clones, and 80% to 90% are seen once. Clones ranked in the top ten supply approximately 5% of the sample.

Sequenced material: peripheral blood, taken in a trial of Ad26.COV2.S vaccine versus placebo. Receptors originate from a person between 18 and 59 years old who received the Ad26.COV2.S COVID-19 vaccine or a placebo.

V and J are TRBV4-1 and TRBJ2-3, with TRBD2 matching 9 bases. Germline V CDR1 and CDR2: MGHRA, YSYEKL. V trimming: 5 bases; J trimming: 3 bases; junction bases outside the gene matches: 3. This CDR3 contains 14 residues. CDR3 in amino acids: CASSRAGGTDTQYF. The CDR3 region has the DNA TGCGCCAGCAGCAGGGCGGGGGGGACAGATACGCAGTATTTT.

The chain recombines TRBV6-1 with TRBJ2-7; no firm D call. V lost 3 bases to trimming and J lost 2 bases, with 26 bases between them. CDR3 length: 19 residues. The germline V gene encodes CDR1 MNHNS and CDR2 SASEGT. CDR3 region: CASSDLMGLKPGRAYEQYF. The DNA of the CDR3 is TGTGCCAGCAGTGACCTGATGGGTCTGAAGCCAGGTAGAGCCTACGAGCAGTACTTC.

The gene calls are TRBV7-3 and TRBJ2-1, with 8 positions matching TRBD1. CDR1 and CDR2 from the germline V gene are SGHTA and FQGTGA. The CDR3 has 15 residues. V dropped 6 bases and J dropped 3; count of bases not matched to a gene: 7. In DNA form, the CDR3 reads TGTGCCAGCAGTAAGGGGGACAGGAACTACAATGAGCAGTTCTTC. The encoded protein is CASSKGDRNYNEQFF. Combining the CDR3 with reference TRBV7-3 and TRBJ2-1 gives the whole variable domain GAGVSQTPSNKVTEKGKYVELRCDPISGHTALYWYRQSLGQGPEFLIYFQGTGAADDSGLPNDRFFAVRPEGSVSTLKIQRTERGDSAVYLCASSKGDRNYNEQFFGPGTRLTVL.

This chain connects TRBV3-1 (or the pseudogene TRBV3-2) to TRBJ2-7; 8 bases agree with TRBD2. Looked up from germline, CDR1 is LGHDT and CDR2 is YNNKEL (reference sequence). V dropped 1 base and J dropped 4; count of bases not matched to a gene: 6. The CDR3 loop spans 15 amino acids. The CDR3 reads CASSQGASGRYEQYF. The CDR3 DNA reads TGTGCCAGCAGCCAAGGGGCTAGCGGGCGATACGAGCAGTACTTC.

The CDR3 reads CASSLVGSAAAPEQFF. DNA of the CDR3: TGTGCCAGCAGCTTAGTTGGGAGCGCCGCGGCCCCGGAGCAGTTCTTC. V usage is TRBV7-8 and J usage is TRBJ2-1, with D perhaps TRBD2 (5 bases). The CDR3 is 16 residues long. V gave up 1 base and J gave up 10 bases, with 20 bases separating them. The germline gives CDR1 SGHVS, CDR2 FQNEAQ.

The CDR3 DNA follows: TGCGCCAGCAGCTTGGACCAGAACTATGGCTACACCTTC. Translation: CASSLDQNYGYTF. The chain combines TRBV5-1 with TRBJ1-2; unclear D gene. V was pared by 0 bases and J by 2 bases, with 5 bases between. The CDR3 totals 13 residues. Per germline, CDR1 SGHRS and CDR2 YFSETQ.

The V and J genes are TRBV5-6 and TRBJ1-5, with 8 positions matching TRBD1. V gave up 4 bases and J gave up 8 bases; unmatched junction bases: 11. In germline, CDR1 is SGHDT, CDR2 YYEEEE. The CDR3 has 15 amino acids. The CDR3 spells CASSTGQGAGEPQHF. The CDR3 DNA follows: TGTGCCAGCAGCACCGGACAGGGCGCAGGGGAGCCCCAGCATTTT.

The chain has TRBV7-2 and TRBJ2-5; D gene unclear. CDR3 length equals 14 residues. Trimming took off 1 base at V and 7 bases at J, with 13 bases between the two ends. Germline loops: CDR1 SGHTA, CDR2 FQGNSA. CDR3 coding DNA: TGTGCCAGCAGCTTAGTTGGCTCGTCCGGGACCCAGTACTTC. It specifies CASSLVGSSGTQYF.

The genes are TRBV6-1 and TRBJ2-2; 7 bases fit TRBD2. Germline trimming cut 2 bases from V and 2 bases from J; bases unmatched to any gene: 8. The CDR3 runs to 17 residues. Germline CDR1 is MNHNS and CDR2 is SASEGT. The CDR3 loop is CASSEPRRGGNTGELFF. The CDR3, as DNA: TGTGCCAGCAGTGAACCCCGTCGCGGGGGAAACACCGGGGAGCTGTTTTTT.

The chain carries TRBV5-5 and TRBJ1-2; no definite D call. From germline, CDR1 is SGHKS and CDR2 YYEKEE (reference sequence). The CDR3 sequence is 14 residues long. The V and J ends lost 4 bases and 8 bases respectively, with 18 bases between them. CDR3 DNA sequence: TGTGCCAGCAGCCTGGAGATAGTTCCCCTGGGCTACACCTTC. It is translated as CASSLEIVPLGYTF.

Only a few counts were recorded for this clone. The rearrangement links TRBV19 to TRBJ2-1; 9 nucleotides agree with TRBD2. The CDR3 consists of 16 residues. The germline V gene encodes CDR1 LNHDA and CDR2 SQIVND (reference sequence). Trimming cost V 3 bases and J 1 base; bases outside gene matches: 4. CDR3 region: CASSIFGLASYNEQFF. CDR3 DNA: TGTGCCAGTAGTATCTTCGGACTAGCGTCCTACAATGAGCAGTTCTTC.

This chain links TRBV19 with TRBJ2-3, with 10 bases fitting TRBD1. V shed 7 bases and J 4 bases; nucleotides not matched to a gene: 8. In germline, CDR1 is LNHDA, CDR2 SQIVND (reference sequence). The length of the CDR3 is 15 residues. The CDR3 reads CASTAGTGEADTQYF. Here the CDR3 DNA reads TGTGCCAGTACCGCCGGGACAGGGGAGGCAGATACGCAGTATTTT.

The V call is TRBV9, the J call TRBJ2-3; maybe TRBD1 (6 bases). Trimming shortened V by 6 bases and J by 3 bases, and 14 bases separated the two germline ends. The CDR3 contains 14 residues. Germline CDR1 is SGDLS and CDR2 is YYNGEE. CDR3 protein: CASNLPGVTDTQYF. CDR3 DNA sequence: TGTGCCAGCAACCTCCCAGGGGTTACAGATACGCAGTATTTT.

This chain uses TRBV5-6 with TRBJ1-2, with D uncertain. V lost 0 bases, J lost 7 bases, and 10 bases lay in between. The CDR3 contains 13 residues. The germline V gene has CDR1 SGHDT and CDR2 YYEEEE. This chain's CDR3 is CASSLETESGYTF. The CDR3 DNA reads TGTGCCAGCAGCTTGGAAACTGAGAGTGGCTACACCTTC.

This clone was detected once. The chain uses TRBV6-2 or TRBV6-3 and TRBJ1-2, with D maybe TRBD1 (5 bases). Germline-derived CDR1 and CDR2 are MNHEY and SVGEGT. The CDR3 contains 14 residues. The V end was cut by 0 bases, the J end by 8 bases, with 13 bases between. CDR3 protein: CASSYSFEGAGYTF. DNA of the CDR3: TGTGCCAGCAGTTACTCGTTTGAAGGGGCCGGCTACACCTTC.

The chain recombines TRBV13 with TRBJ1-6; no reliable D call. This CDR3 spans 18 amino acids. With 4 bases removed from V and 4 bases from J, the gap between germline ends came to 20 bases. Germline loops: CDR1 PRHDT, CDR2 FYEKMQ (reference sequence). The CDR3 coding sequence is TGTGCCAGCAGCTCCACCCGCCGTTTAGGTCCGTATAATTCACCCCTCCACTTT. It is translated as CASSSTRRLGPYNSPLHF.

The chain uses TRBV10-3 and TRBJ2-7; possibly TRBD1 or TRBD2 for D (5 bases each). Germline V gives CDR1 ENHRY, CDR2 SYGVKD. The ends were cut back, 1 base at V and 9 bases at J, with 10 bases in the middle. CDR3 length: 12 residues. The CDR3 sequence is CAISEWDVGQYF. The CDR3 DNA reads as TGTGCCATCAGTGAGTGGGACGTGGGGCAGTACTTC.

This clone was observed a single time. The chain couples TRBV19 to TRBJ1-5; 8 bases agree with TRBD1. The CDR3 totals 15 residues. Germline CDR1 is LNHDA and CDR2 is SQIVND (reference sequence). With 6 bases clipped from V and 0 bases from J, the junction kept 4 bases outside the gene matches. CDR3 nucleotides: TGTGCCAGTAGGACAGGGGTTTATAGCAATCAGCCCCAGCATTTT. Residues: CASRTGVYSNQPQHF.

The chain joins TRBV2 to TRBJ2-7; D is perhaps TRBD1 (5 bases). The V gene's germline CDR1 is SNHLY and CDR2 FYNNEI. The CDR3 spans 12 residues. V lost 7 bases, J lost 6 bases, and 13 bases lay in between. Here the CDR3 DNA reads TGTGCCAGCATCGGACAACCCTTCGAGCAGTACTTC. Translated, it gives CASIGQPFEQYF.

The V call is TRBV11-2, the J call TRBJ2-6; D gene unclear. Between the trimmed V and J ends, which lost 5 bases and 1 base, there was a span of 12 bases. CDR3 length: 16 amino acids. CDR1 is SGHAT and CDR2 is FQNNGV in the germline V gene. CDR3 DNA sequence: TGTGCCAGCAGCCCCCAAACAGTGTCTGGGGCCAACGTCCTGACTTTC. This translates into CASSPQTVSGANVLTF.

The CDR3 region is CSVEVGVPNEQFF. In DNA form, the CDR3 reads TGCAGCGTTGAAGTTGGGGTTCCCAATGAGCAGTTCTTC. The genes are TRBV29-1 and TRBJ2-1, with D uncertain. Germline V gene lookup returns CDR1 SQVTM and CDR2 ANQGSEA. The CDR3 runs to 13 residues. V lost 1 base and J lost 6, with 10 bases in between.

The chain joins TRBV7-9 to TRBJ1-1; no definite D call. Germline V gene lookup returns CDR1 SEHNR and CDR2 FQNEAQ (reference sequence). This CDR3 has 15 amino acids. Trimming pared 1 base from V and 6 bases from J, leaving 15 bases between. This CDR3 reads CASSLVGAKGPEAFF. In DNA form, the CDR3 reads TGTGCCAGCAGCTTAGTCGGCGCTAAGGGCCCTGAAGCTTTCTTT.

The CDR3 DNA is TGTGCCACCAGTGATTCCGGGACAGGGGGTCGTCAGCCCCAGCATTTT. Translating gives CATSDSGTGGRQPQHF. The J gene is TRBJ1-5, the V gene TRBV24-1, with TRBD1 matching 11 bases. The germline V gene encodes CDR1 KGHDR and CDR2 SFDVKD. The CDR3 is 16 residues long. V was pared by 2 bases and J by 6 bases, with 5 bases of the junction left unmatched.

The V and J genes are TRBV9 and TRBJ1-3; a possible D gene is TRBD1 (6 bases). Between the trimmed V and J ends, which lost 0 bases and 2 bases, there was a span of 9 bases. The CDR3 consists of 15 residues. CDR1 is SGDLS and CDR2 is YYNGEE in the germline V gene. CDR3 nucleotides: TGTGCCAGCAGCGTAGACAGGGAAGCTGGAAACACCATATATTTT. As protein: CASSVDREAGNTIYF.